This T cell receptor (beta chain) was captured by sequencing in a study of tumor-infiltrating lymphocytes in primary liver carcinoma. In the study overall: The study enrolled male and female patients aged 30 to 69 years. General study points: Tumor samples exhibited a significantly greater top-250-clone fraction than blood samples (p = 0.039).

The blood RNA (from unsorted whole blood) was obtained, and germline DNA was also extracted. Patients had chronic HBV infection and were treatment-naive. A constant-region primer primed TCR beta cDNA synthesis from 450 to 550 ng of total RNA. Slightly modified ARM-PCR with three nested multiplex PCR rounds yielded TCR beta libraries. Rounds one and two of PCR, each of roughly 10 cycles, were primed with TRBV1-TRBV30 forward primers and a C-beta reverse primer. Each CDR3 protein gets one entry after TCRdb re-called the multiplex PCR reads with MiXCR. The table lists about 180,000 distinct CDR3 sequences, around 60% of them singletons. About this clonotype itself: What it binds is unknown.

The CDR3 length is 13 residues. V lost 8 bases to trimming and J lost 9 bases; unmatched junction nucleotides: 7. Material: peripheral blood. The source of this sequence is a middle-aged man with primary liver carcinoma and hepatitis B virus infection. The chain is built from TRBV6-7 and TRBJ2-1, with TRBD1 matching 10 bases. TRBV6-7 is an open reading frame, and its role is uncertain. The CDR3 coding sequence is TGTGCCAGCGAATGTGACAGGGGGCTTGAGCAGTTCTTC. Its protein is CASECDRGLEQFF.